Given below is one TCR beta chain in context. Its antigen is not identified. CDR1 MDHEN and CDR2 SYDVKM come from the germline V gene. Trimming took 4 bases from V and 8 from J; bases not matched to a gene: 12. The length of the CDR3 is 16 residues. The data were taken from a study of T cell responses to AZD1222 COVID-19 vaccine. Study in general: Second-dose intervals near 4 or 12 weeks were combined.

The repertoire was sequenced with immunoSEQ multiplex PCR; TCRdb's copy has only in-frame clones and lacks some. The sample has 100,000 or so clones; about nine tenths are singletons. Study-wide results and caveats: Receipt of two AZD1222 doses was followed by a rise in Spike-specific TCR breadth and depth. Across spike, vaccine-associated CD4 TCRs were found, dominant at 160-218 and 743-854. Seropositive at baseline were only five or six AZD1222 recipients.

This chain joins TRBV28 and TRBJ2-1, with 9 bases that match TRBD1. The specimen was peripheral blood, collected on day 0 of AZD1222 vaccination. The origin of this receptor is an adult in good health. CDR3 DNA sequence: TGTGCCAGCAGTTCCGGGACAGGGTCCTTTAGTGATGAGCAGTTCTTC. Protein: CASSSGTGSFSDEQFF. The full variable domain, in which reference TRBV28 and TRBJ2-1 provide the parts outside the CDR3, is DVKVTQSSRYLVKRTGEKVFLECVQDMDHENMFWYRQDPGLGLRLIYFSYDVKMKEKGDIPEGYSVSREKKERFSLILESASTNQTSMYLCASSSGTGSFSDEQFFGPGTRLTVL.